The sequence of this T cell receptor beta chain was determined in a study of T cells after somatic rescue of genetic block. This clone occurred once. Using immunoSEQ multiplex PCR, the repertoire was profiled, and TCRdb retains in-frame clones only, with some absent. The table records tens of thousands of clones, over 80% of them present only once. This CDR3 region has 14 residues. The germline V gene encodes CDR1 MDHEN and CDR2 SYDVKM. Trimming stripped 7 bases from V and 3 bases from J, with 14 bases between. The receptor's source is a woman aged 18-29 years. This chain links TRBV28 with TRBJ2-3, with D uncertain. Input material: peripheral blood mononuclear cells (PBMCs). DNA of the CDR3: TGTGCCAGCATCGGGTCCGGTGGGACAGATACGCAGTATTTT. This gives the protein CASIGSGGTDTQYF.